This passage covers 10 T cell receptor beta chains from one sample sequenced in a study of blood T cell repertoires in COVID-19. Libraries were prepared by immunoSEQ multiplex PCR; TCRdb keeps only in-frame clonotypes and omits some of them. The sample lists about 140,000 clones, approximately 84% seen once, with about 5.5% in the top ten. The material sequenced was PBMCs or T cells enriched from blood (not recorded which). The source of these receptors is a man aged 35 to 55 with acute COVID-19.

The chain joins TRBV4-3 to TRBJ2-5, with 9 bases lining up with TRBD2. Looked up from germline, CDR1 is LGHNA and CDR2 is YSLEER. This CDR3 spans 17 amino acids. Losses at the gene ends were 3 bases for V and 2 bases for J; bases not matched to a gene: 10. The CDR3 coding sequence is TGCGCCAGCAGCCACGTTTTAGCGGGAGAGAAACAAGAGACCCAGTACTTC. Protein product: CASSHVLAGEKQETQYF.

V gene TRBV27 combines with J gene TRBJ2-1; TRBD1 matches at 7 bases. V lost 8 bases to trimming and J lost 6 bases; unmatched junction nucleotides: 10. The CDR3 totals 14 residues. Per the germline V gene, CDR1 is MNHEY and CDR2 is SMNVEV (reference sequence). CDR3 nucleotides: TGTGCCAGCCGAAAACCAGGGGACAGCAATGAGCAGTTCTTC. This gives the protein CASRKPGDSNEQFF.

In this sample, this clone turned up a few times. This chain connects TRBV19 to TRBJ2-7; 9 bases line up with TRBD2. V lost 5 bases and J lost 3; bases outside the gene matches: 17. This CDR3 region has 18 residues. The germline CDR1 and CDR2 sequences are LNHDA and SQIVND (reference sequence). The CDR3 region has the DNA TGTGCCAGTAGTGTCGGCCTAGCGGGGCTAGAGGGAGGCTACGAGCAGTACTTC. It is translated as CASSVGLAGLEGGYEQYF.

This clone appeared a few times. J is TRBJ2-7 and V is TRBV7-9, with D tentatively TRBD1 (6 bases). CDR1 and CDR2 from the germline V gene are SEHNR and FQNEAQ (reference sequence). V was cut by 5 bases and J by 2 bases, with 13 bases left in between. The CDR3 covers 14 residues. The CDR3 protein is CASSHPTGTYEQYF. The CDR3 coding sequence is TGTGCCAGCAGCCATCCGACAGGTACCTACGAGCAGTACTTC.

The chain is built from TRBV6-5 and TRBJ1-2; no firm D call. The CDR3 length is 15 residues. Trimming removed 0 bases at V and 4 bases at J, with 12 bases between. Germline V gene data show CDR1 as MNHEY and CDR2 as SVGAGI. The CDR3 region is CASSYSTSGIYGYTF. DNA of the CDR3: TGTGCCAGCAGTTACTCGACGTCCGGGATCTATGGCTACACCTTC.

V gene TRBV21-1 combines with J gene TRBJ1-1; no check of the table's D call, TRBD1, against the DNA was made. TRBV21-1 is listed as a pseudogene. The CDR3 runs to 13 residues. CDR3 in amino acids: CASRFLQGPEAFF. The DNA of the CDR3 is TGTGCCAGCAGATTCCTACAGGGTCCTGAAGCTTTCTTT.

The chain recombines TRBV29-1 with TRBJ1-2, with unresolved D. V gave up 5 bases and J gave up 5 bases, with 15 bases separating them. Germline assignment: CDR1 SQVTM and CDR2 ANQGSEA. The CDR3 length is 13 residues. The CDR3 bases are TGCAGCGTTACTAGGGCCTCCCCGTATGGCTACACCTTC. This sequence encodes CSVTRASPYGYTF.

The chain carries TRBV9 and TRBJ1-2, with D possibly TRBD1 on 5 matching bases. Looked up from germline, CDR1 is SGDLS and CDR2 is YYNGEE. V was cut by 4 bases and J by 6 bases, with 19 bases left in between. The CDR3 is 15 residues long. This CDR3 reads CASSSTGGRLNGYTF. The CDR3 DNA sequence: TGTGCCAGCAGCTCAACCGGGGGAAGGTTAAATGGCTACACCTTC.

The chain carries TRBV3-1 (or the pseudogene TRBV3-2) and TRBJ2-5, with TRBD2 identical over 9 bases. Germline CDR1 LGHDT, CDR2 YNNKEL (reference sequence). V was pared by 3 bases and J by 3 bases, with 8 bases of the junction left unmatched. This CDR3 has 16 amino acids. Here the CDR3 reads CASSHLWRGGEETQYF. The CDR3 nucleotides are TGTGCCAGCAGCCATCTATGGCGGGGGGGAGAAGAGACCCAGTACTTC.

V gene TRBV10-3 combines with J gene TRBJ2-3; TRBD1 matches 9 bases. Per the germline V gene, CDR1 is ENHRY and CDR2 is SYGVKD. J gave up 3 bases and V 8 bases, and 3 bases lay outside the gene matches. The CDR3 length is 13 residues. The CDR3 DNA reads as TGTGCCATCCAGGGACAGGGTACAGATACGCAGTATTTT. Its translation is CAIQGQGTDTQYF.